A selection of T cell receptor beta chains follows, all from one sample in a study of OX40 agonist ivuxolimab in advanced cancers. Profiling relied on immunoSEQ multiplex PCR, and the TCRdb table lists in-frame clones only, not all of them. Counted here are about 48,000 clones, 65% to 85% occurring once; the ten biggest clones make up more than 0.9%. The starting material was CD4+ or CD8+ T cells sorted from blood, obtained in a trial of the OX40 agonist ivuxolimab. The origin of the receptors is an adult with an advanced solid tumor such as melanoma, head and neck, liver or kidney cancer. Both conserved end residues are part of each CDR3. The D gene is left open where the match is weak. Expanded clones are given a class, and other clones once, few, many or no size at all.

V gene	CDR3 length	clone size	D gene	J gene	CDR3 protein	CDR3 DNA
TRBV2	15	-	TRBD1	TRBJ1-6	CASNRDRGPNSPLHF	TGTGCCAGCAACCGGGACAGGGGGCCGAATTCACCCCTCCACTTT
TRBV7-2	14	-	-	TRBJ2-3	CASSLAPATDTQYF	TGTGCCAGCAGCTTAGCACCAGCCACAGATACGCAGTATTTT
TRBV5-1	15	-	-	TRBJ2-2	CASSYVTGDTGELFF	TGCGCCAGCAGCTATGTAACGGGAGACACCGGGGAGCTGTTTTTT
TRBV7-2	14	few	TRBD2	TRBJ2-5	CASSLGGAGETQYF	TGTGCCAGCAGCCTCGGGGGGGCAGGGGAGACCCAGTACTTC
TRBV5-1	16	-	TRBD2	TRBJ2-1	CASSSTLAGSLQEQFF	TGCGCCAGCAGCTCCACTCTAGCGGGGTCCTTACAAGAGCAGTTCTTC
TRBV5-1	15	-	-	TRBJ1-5	CASSLGIDRNQPQHF	TGCGCCAGCAGCTTGGGGATTGACCGCAATCAGCCCCAGCATTTT
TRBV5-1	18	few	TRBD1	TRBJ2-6	CASSFLDRGRAGANVLTF	TGCGCCAGCAGCTTTTTGGACAGGGGGCGAGCTGGGGCCAACGTCCTGACTTTC
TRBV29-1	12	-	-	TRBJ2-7	CSVKRTNAEQYF	TGCAGCGTTAAACGGACAAACGCCGAGCAGTACTTC
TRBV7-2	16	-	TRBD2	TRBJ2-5	CASSFPLAGGLETQYF	TGTGCCAGCAGCTTCCCCCTAGCGGGGGGGCTCGAGACCCAGTACTTC
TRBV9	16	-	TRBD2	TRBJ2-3	CASSSRLAAETDTQYF	TGTGCCAGCAGTTCCAGACTAGCGGCGGAAACAGATACGCAGTATTTT
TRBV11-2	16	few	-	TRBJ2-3	CASSPRARIGTDTQYF	TGTGCCAGCAGCCCCCGAGCAAGGATCGGCACAGATACGCAGTATTTT
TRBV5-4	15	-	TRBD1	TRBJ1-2	CASTSDRGQDYGYTF	TGTGCCAGCACCTCCGACAGGGGGCAAGACTATGGCTACACCTTC
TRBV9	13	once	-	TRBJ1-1	CASSADTNTEAFF	TGTGCCAGCAGCGCGGACACGAACACTGAAGCTTTCTTT
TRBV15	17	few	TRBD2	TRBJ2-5	CATSRRTSGGYQETQYF	TGTGCCACCAGCCGAAGGACTAGCGGGGGGTACCAAGAGACCCAGTACTTC
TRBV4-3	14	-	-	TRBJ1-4	CASSQEARDEKLFF	TGCGCCAGCAGCCAAGAGGCAAGGGATGAAAAACTGTTTTTT
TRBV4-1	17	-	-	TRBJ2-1	CASSGARGIISYNEQFF	TGCGCCAGCAGCGGGGCCCGCGGCATCATCTCCTACAATGAGCAGTTCTTC
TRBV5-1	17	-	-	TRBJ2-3	CASSPFVGRTSTDTQYF	TGCGCCAGCAGCCCCTTTGTTGGCAGAACTAGCACAGATACGCAGTATTTT
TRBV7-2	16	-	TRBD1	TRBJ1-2	CASSQNPGQGTGGYTF	TGTGCCAGCAGCCAAAACCCGGGACAGGGTACAGGTGGCTACACCTTC
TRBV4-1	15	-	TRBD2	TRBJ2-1	CASSQAGLAGGRQFF	TGCGCCAGCAGCCAAGCGGGACTAGCGGGGGGGCGGCAGTTCTTC
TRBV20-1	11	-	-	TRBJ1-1	CSADKDTEAFF	TGCAGTGCTGACAAGGACACTGAAGCTTTCTTT
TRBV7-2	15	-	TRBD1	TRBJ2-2	CASSPWTGNTGELFF	TGTGCCAGCAGCCCCTGGACAGGGAACACCGGGGAGCTGTTTTTT
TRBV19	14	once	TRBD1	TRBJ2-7	CASSIVGTVYEQYF	TGTGCCAGTAGTATAGTCGGGACAGTTTACGAGCAGTACTTC